The 6 T cell receptor beta chains listed next were all sequenced from one sample in a study of beta chain features in type 1 diabetes. The sequenced template was cDNA made from the entire isolated RNA. Method: immunoSEQ multiplex PCR; TCRdb's copy keeps in-frame clones and lacks some. Of about 140,000 clones in the sample, about 7% were seen once. Source material: central memory CD4+ T cells from blood. These receptors all stem from a woman aged 30 to 39 in good health.

The chain couples TRBV25-1 to TRBJ2-1, with 13 nucleotides matching TRBD2. CDR3 length equals 16 residues. CDR1 MGHDK and CDR2 SYGVNS come from the germline V gene. V shed 4 bases and J 4 bases; nucleotides not matched to a gene: 4. The CDR3 DNA is TGTGCCAGCAGTGGGGGACTAGCGGGACCATACAATGAGCAGTTCTTC. It specifies CASSGGLAGPYNEQFF. Full variable domain (rest looked up from reference TRBV25-1 and TRBJ2-1): EADIYQTPRYLVIGTGKKITLECSQTMGHDKMYWYQQDPGMELHLIHYSYGVNSTEKGDLSSESTVSRIRTEHFPLTLESARPSHTSQYLCASSGGLAGPYNEQFFGPGTRLTVL.

This clone was counted between two and nine times. This chain connects TRBV29-1 to TRBJ1-2; a weak D match, TRBD1 (5 bases). CDR3 size: 11 residues. Trimming shortened V by 3 bases and J by 13 bases, and 15 bases separated the two germline ends. The germline V gene has CDR1 SQVTM and CDR2 ANQGSEA. The CDR3 loop reads CSVDADKASTF. CDR3 in DNA: TGCAGCGTTGATGCGGACAAGGCATCCACCTTC.

The rearrangement links TRBV15 to TRBJ2-7; TRBD2 agrees at 8 bases. V shed 3 bases, J shed 4 bases, and the junction held 11 bases outside the gene matches. The length of the CDR3 is 16 residues. CDR1 is LNHNV and CDR2 is YYDKDF in the germline V gene (reference sequence). CDR3 region: CATSRGGAGELYEQYF. CDR3 nucleotides: TGTGCCACCAGCAGGGGGGGAGCGGGAGAGTTATACGAGCAGTACTTC.

This chain uses TRBV2 with TRBJ1-1; possibly TRBD1 for D (6 bases). Trimming pared 6 bases from V and 8 bases from J, leaving 16 bases between. This CDR3 is built from 13 residues. CDR1 is SNHLY and CDR2 is FYNNEI in the germline V gene. The CDR3 reads CASRPINREEAFF. The CDR3 bases are TGTGCCAGCAGACCCATTAACAGGGAGGAAGCTTTCTTT.

This clone was recorded a few times. The chain links TRBV2 to TRBJ1-5, with D possibly being TRBD1 (6 bases). The CDR3 spans 12 residues. Germline-derived CDR1 and CDR2 are SNHLY and FYNNEI. Trimming shortened V by 8 bases and J by 4 bases, and 9 bases separated the two germline ends. This chain's CDR3 is CASGQGNQPQHF. The CDR3 DNA is TGTGCCAGCGGCCAGGGGAATCAGCCCCAGCATTTT.

This clone has at least ten counts. The V call is TRBV6-6, the J call TRBJ2-7; D may be TRBD1 (6 bases). V was cut by 0 bases and J by 4 bases, with 10 bases left in between. This CDR3 comprises 14 residues. Germline CDR1 MNHNY, CDR2 SVGAGI (reference sequence). This CDR3 is CASSYSGQKYEQYF. The CDR3 DNA reads TGTGCCAGCAGTTACTCGGGACAAAAGTACGAGCAGTACTTC.